This T cell receptor (beta chain) was sequenced in a study of shared clonotypes between healthy human individuals. V lost 4 bases and J 3 bases, leaving 13 bases between the germline ends. CDR1 and CDR2 from the germline V gene are MNHNS and SASEGT. The CDR3 runs 14 residues. Profiled with immunoSEQ multiplex PCR; TCRdb holds only in-frame clones, not every one. The sample has 850,000 to 1,100,000 clones; 60% to 80% are singletons. J is TRBJ2-7 and V is TRBV6-1; the D gene is possibly TRBD2 (5 bases). This receptor was taken from a man younger than 30 in good health. Some clones in this sample may be carry-over from other donors' samples. What was sequenced was memory CD4+ T cells from PBMCs. Subset specified: CD45RA-negative fraction. The CDR3 coding sequence is TGTGCCAGCAGTGCACTGGACTCTCACTACGAGCAGTACTTC. Amino acids: CASSALDSHYEQYF.